Detailed here is one T cell receptor beta chain. Its antigen is currently unknown. The sample comes from a study of T cell repertoires in cytomegalovirus infection. Study as a whole: Indications of both CMV infection and matching HLA type were provided by public TCR beta signatures.

TCRdb called the reads again in MiXCR, with one record for every CDR3 protein. The sample carries 100,000 to 150,000 distinct CDR3 sequences, more than 20% recorded once. Trimming took 5 bases from V and 2 from J, leaving 12 bases between them. There are 15 residues in the CDR3. This chain links TRBV12-3 or TRBV12-4 with TRBJ2-2; TRBD2 is a possible D gene (6 bases). The sequence was collected from a human donor in good health (CMV status not recorded). Some clones in this sample may be carry-over from other donors' samples. Sequencing input: PBMCs, sequenced either directly or after in vitro stimulation (not recorded which). The CDR3 DNA follows: TGTGCCAGCAGTCCGGGGGTCTTTAACACCGGGGAGCTGTTTTTT. Amino acids: CASSPGVFNTGELFF.